These 13 T cell receptor beta chains were all obtained from the same sample, sequenced in a study of blood T cells in healthy people across ages. Sample-barcoded 5' priming and a J-beta primer mix drove a second PCR of roughly 7 to 11 cycles. TCRdb reanalysed the 5' RACE reads using MiXCR and keeps one entry per CDR3 protein. The data show about 1,600,000 distinct CDR3 sequences, 42% seen once. Sequences were obtained from blood. The origin of the receptors is a woman under 30 in good health.

This clonotype was seen once. This chain uses TRBV6-5 with TRBJ2-3, with D hard to call. V was pared by 4 bases and J by 1 base, with 24 bases between. The CDR3 spans 19 residues. The germline gives CDR1 MNHEY, CDR2 SVGAGI. The CDR3 DNA follows: TGTGCCAGCAGTTCCACCCCGGGTTACGGCCCGAAGGGCACAGATACGCAGTATTTT. Translated: CASSSTPGYGPKGTDTQYF.

This chain connects TRBV5-1 to TRBJ1-2; TRBD1 agrees at 8 bases. The CDR3 totals 17 residues. V gave up 0 bases and J gave up 1 base; unmatched junction bases: 8. Germline loops: CDR1 SGHRS, CDR2 YFSETQ. Here the CDR3 reads CASSLEATGDINYGYTF. CDR3 bases: TGCGCCAGCAGCTTGGAGGCGACAGGGGATATTAACTATGGCTACACCTTC.

This clonotype was detected only a few times. The genes are TRBV20-1 and TRBJ2-5; TRBD1 matches 8 bases. There are 13 residues in the CDR3. Germline assignment: CDR1 DFQATT and CDR2 SNEGSKA (reference sequence). V was clipped by 5 bases and J by 4 bases; unmatched bases: 6. The CDR3 DNA is TGCAGTGCTTATGCGACAGGGGTAGAGACCCAGTACTTC. It encodes CSAYATGVETQYF.

The chain carries TRBV20-1 and TRBJ1-6; D is unresolved. This CDR3 spans 14 amino acids. V dropped 2 bases and J dropped 7 bases, with 12 bases sitting between them. Germline-derived CDR1 and CDR2 are DFQATT and SNEGSKA (reference sequence). The CDR3 reads CSARTPDPNSPLHF. DNA of the CDR3: TGCAGTGCTAGAACCCCCGACCCAAATTCACCCCTCCACTTT.

Only a few counts were recorded for this clonotype. The V and J genes are TRBV12-3 or TRBV12-4 and TRBJ2-3, with 8 bases aligning to TRBD2. The V and J ends lost 5 bases and 14 bases, in that order; junction bases with no gene match: 12. The CDR3 consists of 13 residues. The CDR3 nucleotides are TGTGCCAGCAGTCCTTCGTCCCGGGAGGGTGGGTATTTT. It is translated as CASSPSSREGGYF.

The V gene is TRBV5-1, the J gene TRBJ1-1; perhaps TRBD1 as D (5 bases). Trimming removed 1 base at V and 5 bases at J, with 9 bases between. The CDR3 sequence is 13 residues long. CDR1 and CDR2 from the germline V gene are SGHRS and YFSETQ. The CDR3 loop is CASSLPQGTEAFF. CDR3 bases: TGCGCCAGCAGCTTGCCCCAGGGAACTGAAGCTTTCTTT. The entire variable domain, with the rest obtained from reference TRBV5-1 and TRBJ1-1, is as follows: KAGVTQTPRYLIKTRGQQVTLSCSPISGHRSVSWYQQTPGQGLQFLFEYFSETQRNKGNFPGRFSGRQFSNSRSEMNVSTLELGDSALYLCASSLPQGTEAFFGQGTRLTVV.

The chain recombines TRBV10-3 with TRBJ1-1; D is unresolved. The CDR3 contains 14 residues. V lost 0 bases, J lost 2 bases, and 7 bases lay in between. The V gene's germline CDR1 is ENHRY and CDR2 SYGVKD. The CDR3 sequence is CAISESEANTEAFF. For the CDR3, the DNA is TGTGCCATCAGTGAGTCGGAGGCTAACACTGAAGCTTTCTTT.

The sample holds a few counts of this clonotype. The V call is TRBV5-1, the J call TRBJ2-3, with D uncertain. This CDR3 is 14 amino acids long. Germline CDR1 reads SGHRS; CDR2 reads YFSETQ. V shed 1 base and J shed 4 bases, with 10 bases lying between them. The CDR3 region has the DNA TGCGCCAGCAGCTTGTCGGGTCCGCCAGATACGCAGTATTTT. Translated, it gives CASSLSGPPDTQYF.

The chain has TRBV3-1 and TRBJ2-7; 7 bases are a match to TRBD1. J lost 0 bases, V lost 6 bases, and 14 bases had no gene match. This CDR3 region has 17 residues. Germline-derived CDR1 and CDR2 are LGHDT and YNNKEL (reference sequence). As DNA, the CDR3 is TGTGCCAGCAGTACAGAGACAGGGCCGACGACCTCCTACGAGCAGTACTTC. Translating gives CASSTETGPTTSYEQYF.

The sample holds many counts of this clonotype. The chain employs TRBV4-1 and TRBJ2-5; 9 nucleotides line up with TRBD2. Judging by the DNA end, TRBJ2-7 fits better; the J call may be wrong. CDR3 length: 17 amino acids. Germline loops: CDR1 MGHRA, CDR2 YSYEKL. In nucleotides, the CDR3 is TGCGCCAGCAGCCAAATCCATTCGGCTAGCGGGATTCTCGAGCAGTACTTC. Protein product: CASSQIHSASGILEQYF.

The genes are TRBV29-1 and TRBJ2-7, with 10 bases aligning to TRBD2. With V trimmed by 3 bases and J by 4 bases, 12 bases remained unmatched. The CDR3 spans 16 residues. Germline V gene data show CDR1 as SQVTM and CDR2 as ANQGSEA. In DNA, the CDR3 is TGCAGCGTTGAGGGGCTAGCGGGAGATGGGGAGTACGAGCAGTACTTC. Translation gives CSVEGLAGDGEYEQYF.

The chain carries TRBV27 and TRBJ1-2; no reliable D call. Trimming cost V 1 base and J 4 bases, with 19 bases left between them. CDR3 length equals 17 residues. The germline gives CDR1 MNHEY, CDR2 SMNVEV (reference sequence). CDR3 in amino acids: CASSLFAQVAGSYGYTF. CDR3 DNA: TGTGCCAGCAGTTTATTTGCCCAGGTCGCGGGAAGCTATGGCTACACCTTC.

The genes are TRBV6-5 and TRBJ2-3; either TRBD1 or TRBD2 may fit D (5 bases each). This CDR3 contains 18 residues. Germline V gene sequence: CDR1 MNHEY, CDR2 SVGAGI. V was cut by 4 bases and J by 6 bases, with 26 bases left in between. The DNA for the CDR3 is TGTGCCAGCAGTTTTGGGACCTTTGACGATCCAGGTATTGATACGCAGTATTTT. Translating it yields CASSFGTFDDPGIDTQYF.